This section outlines one T cell receptor (beta chain) sequence together with its context. Its target is not known. Germline is not matched at one junction end, which may reflect a read error. Germline lookup yields CDR1 SNHLY and CDR2 FYNNEI. The CDR3 totals 11 residues. Patients chosen for sequencing had CD8+CD57+ cells that had expanded, as shown by flow cytometry. Every one of the patients had aplastic anemia (severe, acquired). Prior therapy had not been administered to any patient at the time of blood sampling. These data come from a study of CD8+CD57+ T cells in acquired aplastic anemia. General study findings and limits: Around 29 CD8+ CDR3 sequences were shared between patients and controls.

According to the study, genomic DNA was the template for TCR beta VDJ and CDR3 profiling. From the reads, TCRdb called clonotypes with MiXCR, one entry per CDR3 protein. This sample has fewer than 250,000 distinct CDR3 sequences, with more than 45% found just once. The receptor was isolated from a human donor with aplastic anemia. Sequenced material: sorted CD4+, CD8+, or CD8+CD57+ T cells (not recorded which) from PBMCs. The rearrangement links TRBV2 to TRBJ2-7, with a tentative D call TRBD2 (7 bases). The CDR3 bases are TGCGCCAGCCGGGGGGCGAGAGAGCAGTACTTC. Translating it yields CASRGAREQYF.